Below are 8 T cell receptor beta chains sequenced from a single sample in a study of blood T cell repertoires in COVID-19. Sequenced by immunoSEQ multiplex PCR; TCRdb stores in-frame clones only, minus some. The sample consists of approximately 150,000 clones, around 88% of them appearing once. The sequencing input was peripheral blood. The source of these receptors is a human donor in a cohort sampled during active COVID-19.

V usage is TRBV5-5 and J usage is TRBJ1-2; D ambiguous. The CDR3 is made up of 16 amino acids. Germline loops: CDR1 SGHKS, CDR2 YYEKEE (reference sequence). V was cut by 4 bases and J by 4 bases, with 20 bases left in between. The DNA of the CDR3 is TGTGCCAGCAGCCCTGGGGAGTTTCGCCGGCGCTATGGCTACACCTTC. Translation gives CASSPGEFRRRYGYTF.

In this sample, this clone turned up once. This chain links TRBV10-2 with TRBJ1-4, with TRBD1 identical over 7 bases. Germline trimming cut 3 bases from V and 3 bases from J; bases unmatched to any gene: 4. CDR1 and CDR2 from the germline V gene are WSHSY and SAAADI. There are 15 residues in the CDR3. CDR3 in DNA: TGCGCCAGCAGTGACCCCGGGACAGCTAATGAAAAACTGTTTTTT. This encodes CASSDPGTANEKLFF.

The rearrangement uses TRBV5-1 and TRBJ2-1, with TRBD1 as a possible D gene (6 bases). Trimming stripped 0 bases from V and 5 bases from J, with 15 bases between. The CDR3 spans 16 residues. Germline lookup yields CDR1 SGHRS and CDR2 YFSETQ. This CDR3 reads CASSLAPGQIDNEQFF. DNA for the CDR3: TGCGCCAGCAGCTTGGCCCCGGGACAAATAGACAATGAGCAGTTCTTC.

This chain joins TRBV5-1 and TRBJ1-2; D ambiguous. The germline CDR1 and CDR2 sequences are SGHRS and YFSETQ. Trimming removed 4 bases at V and 5 bases at J, with 9 bases between. The length of the CDR3 is 12 residues. The CDR3 here is CASSPEKYGYTF. In nucleotides, the CDR3 is TGCGCCAGCAGCCCCGAGAAATATGGCTACACCTTC.

The chain uses TRBV7-3 and TRBJ2-6; possible D gene TRBD1, 5 bases. Germline V lookup: CDR1 SGHTA, CDR2 FQGTGA. V lost 6 bases to trimming and J lost 0 bases, with 9 bases between them. The CDR3 consists of 15 residues. In DNA form, the CDR3 reads TGTGCCAGCAGTTCAACAGGCTCTGGGGCCAACGTCCTGACTTTC. Translating gives CASSSTGSGANVLTF.

V is TRBV15 and J is TRBJ2-1, with 7 bases matching TRBD1. The length of the CDR3 is 16 residues. The germline V gene has CDR1 LNHNV and CDR2 YYDKDF (reference sequence). The V and J ends lost 5 bases and 0 bases, in that order; junction bases with no gene match: 7. CDR3 coding DNA: TGTGCCACCAGCGGAGGACAGGTCAGCTCCTACAATGAGCAGTTCTTC. Encoded protein: CATSGGQVSSYNEQFF.

V usage is TRBV5-6 and J usage is TRBJ1-2; 7 positions agree with TRBD1. The junction had 0 bases not matched to a gene; V was cut back by 3 bases and J by 1 base. Germline values: CDR1 SGHDT, CDR2 YYEEEE. The CDR3 length is 13 residues. The CDR3 is CASSSGGNYGYTF. CDR3 DNA: TGTGCCAGCAGCTCAGGGGGTAACTATGGCTACACCTTC. Supplemented by reference TRBV5-6 and TRBJ1-2, the full variable domain reads DAGVTQSPTHLIKTRGQQVTLRCSPKSGHDTVSWYQQALGQGPQFIFQYYEEEERQRGNFPDRFSGHQFPNYSSELNVNALLLGDSALYLCASSSGGNYGYTFGSGTRLTVV.

The chain uses TRBV9 and TRBJ2-5; 11 bases line up with TRBD2. The germline gives CDR1 SGDLS, CDR2 YYNGEE. Trimming removed 4 bases from V and 3 bases from J; junction bases left unmatched: 2. The CDR3 totals 14 residues. DNA of the CDR3: TGTGCCAGCAGCCAGGGACTAGCGGAAGAGACCCAGTACTTC. Translated, it gives CASSQGLAEETQYF.